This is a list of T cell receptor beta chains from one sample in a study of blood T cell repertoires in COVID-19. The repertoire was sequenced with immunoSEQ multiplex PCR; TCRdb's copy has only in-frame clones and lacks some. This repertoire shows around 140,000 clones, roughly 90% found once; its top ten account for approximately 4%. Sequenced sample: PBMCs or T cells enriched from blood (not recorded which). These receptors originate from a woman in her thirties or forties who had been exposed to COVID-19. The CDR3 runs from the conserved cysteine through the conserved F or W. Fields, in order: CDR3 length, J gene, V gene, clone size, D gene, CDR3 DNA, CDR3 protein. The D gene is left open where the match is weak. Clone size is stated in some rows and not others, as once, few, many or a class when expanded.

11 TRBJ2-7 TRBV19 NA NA TGTGCCAGTAGGAGCGGCTACGAGCAGTACTTC CASRSGYEQYF
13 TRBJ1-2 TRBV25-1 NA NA TGTGCCAGCAGTGATTTTCTCGGGGATGGCTACACCTTC CASSDFLGDGYTF
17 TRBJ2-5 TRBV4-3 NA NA TGCGCCAGCAGCCAAGAGGTGAAGAGAGGGCCTTGGGAGACCCAGTACTTC CASSQEVKRGPWETQYF
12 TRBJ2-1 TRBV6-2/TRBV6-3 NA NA TGTGCCAGCAGTACCCGGGACAATGAGCAGTTCTTC CASSTRDNEQFF
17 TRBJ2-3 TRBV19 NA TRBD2 TGTGCCAGTAGTAAGGGACTAGCGGGCCCGCGCACAGATACGCAGTATTTT CASSKGLAGPRTDTQYF
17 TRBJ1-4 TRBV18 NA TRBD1 TGTGCCAGCGGCCCGGACAGGGGCTCCCAATTCAATGAAAAACTGTTTTTT CASGPDRGSQFNEKLFF
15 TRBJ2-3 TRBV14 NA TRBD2 TGTGCCAGCAGCCCACTAGCGGGCCTCACAGATACGCAGTATTTT CASSPLAGLTDTQYF
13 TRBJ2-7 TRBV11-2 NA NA TGTGCCAGCAGCTTACCCCCAGACTACGAGCAGTACTTC CASSLPPDYEQYF
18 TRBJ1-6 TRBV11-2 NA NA TGTGCCAGCAGCGACGGACGGGGAAAGAGCTCCTATAATTCACCCCTCCACTTT CASSDGRGKSSYNSPLHF
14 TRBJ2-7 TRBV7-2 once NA TGTGCCAGCAGCTTCCCTGGGAGCTCCTACGAGCAGTACTTC CASSFPGSSYEQYF
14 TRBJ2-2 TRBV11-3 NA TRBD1 TGTGCCAGCAGCCCCGGGACAGACACCGGGGAGCTGTTTTTT CASSPGTDTGELFF
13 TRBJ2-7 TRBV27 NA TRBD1 TGTGCCAGCAGGGAAGGGGGCGGCTACGAGCAGTACTTC CASREGGGYEQYF
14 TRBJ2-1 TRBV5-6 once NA TGTGCCAGCAGCTTGGCTAGCTTAAGCAATGAGCAGTTCTTC CASSLASLSNEQFF
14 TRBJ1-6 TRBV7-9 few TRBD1 TGTGCCAGCAGCGTTGGGACAGGGGGTTCACCCCTCCACTTT CASSVGTGGSPLHF
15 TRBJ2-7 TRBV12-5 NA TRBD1 TGTGCTAGTGCCAGCTTCGGGGACAGCTCCTACGAGCAGTACTTC CASASFGDSSYEQYF
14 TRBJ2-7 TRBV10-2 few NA TGCGCCAGCAGTGAGTCCCGGGGTGGATACGAGCAGTACTTC CASSESRGGYEQYF
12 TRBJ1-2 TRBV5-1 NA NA TGCGCCAGCAGCTTGGGGGCCCGAGGCTACACCTTC CASSLGARGYTF
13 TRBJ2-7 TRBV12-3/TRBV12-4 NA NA TGTGCCAGCAGTTTTGTCGTCGGGTTGCAACAGTACTTC CASSFVVGLQQYF
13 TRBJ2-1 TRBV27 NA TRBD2 TGTGCCAGCAGGGGACTAGGACGAGATGAGCAGTTCTTC CASRGLGRDEQFF
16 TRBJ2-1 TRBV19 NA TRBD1 TGTGCCAGTAGTATTCTCCGGGACAGGGTTCACAATGAGCAGTTCTTC CASSILRDRVHNEQFF
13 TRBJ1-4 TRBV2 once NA TGTGCCAGCAGTGACAGGCCTAATGAAAAACTGTTTTTT CASSDRPNEKLFF
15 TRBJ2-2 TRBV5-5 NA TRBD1 TGTGCCAGCAGCCCGACAGGGGCGGAAACCGGGGAGCTGTTTTTT CASSPTGAETGELFF
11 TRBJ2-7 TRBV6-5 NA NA TGTGCCAGCAGTTTGCGGGACTTTTGGTACTTC CASSLRDFWYF
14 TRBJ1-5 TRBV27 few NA TGTGCCAGCAGTTCATGGGGGGGCGGTCAGCCCCAGCATTTT CASSSWGGGQPQHF
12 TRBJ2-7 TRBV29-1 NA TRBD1 TGCAGCGTCGGACAGGGGCTGGACGAGCAGTACTTC CSVGQGLDEQYF
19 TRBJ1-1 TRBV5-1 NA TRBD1 TGCGCCAGCAGCTTGCCCGATATTAGACAGGGGGGGAAACGACAGGAAGCTTTCTTT CASSLPDIRQGGKRQEAFF
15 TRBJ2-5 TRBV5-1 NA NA TGCGCCAGCACCGAGATTACTAGTTTTACCGAGACCCAGTACTTC CASTEITSFTETQYF
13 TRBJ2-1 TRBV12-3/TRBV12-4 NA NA TGTGCCAGCAGTTTATACCAGAACAATGAGCAGTTCTTC CASSLYQNNEQFF
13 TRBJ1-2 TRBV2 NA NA TGTGCGAATAGTCCAACGCAAAACTATGGCTACACCTTC CANSPTQNYGYTF
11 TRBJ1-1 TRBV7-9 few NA TGTGCCAGCAGCTCAGGCATTGAAGCTTTCTTT CASSSGIEAFF
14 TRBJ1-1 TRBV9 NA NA TGTGCCAGCAGCCTATCCCCCATGAACACTGAAGCTTTCTTT CASSLSPMNTEAFF
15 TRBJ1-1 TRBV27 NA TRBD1 TGTGCCAGCAGTTTAAGTGACAGGGAGAACACTGAAGCTTTCTTT CASSLSDRENTEAFF
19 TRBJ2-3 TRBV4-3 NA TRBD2 TGCGCCAGCAGCCAAGATAACGCCGGGACTAGCGATAGCACAGATACGCAGTATTTT CASSQDNAGTSDSTDTQYF
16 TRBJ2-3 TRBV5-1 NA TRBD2 TGCGCCAGCAGCCCATGGGGCGGGAGCAGCACAGATACGCAGTATTTT CASSPWGGSSTDTQYF
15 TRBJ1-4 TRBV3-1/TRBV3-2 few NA TGTGCCAGCAGCCCCACTGGAGGGTCGGGAGAAAAACTGTTTTTT CASSPTGGSGEKLFF
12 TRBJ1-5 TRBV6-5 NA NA TGTGCCAGCAGTATGGGAGAGGGGCCCCAGCATTTT CASSMGEGPQHF